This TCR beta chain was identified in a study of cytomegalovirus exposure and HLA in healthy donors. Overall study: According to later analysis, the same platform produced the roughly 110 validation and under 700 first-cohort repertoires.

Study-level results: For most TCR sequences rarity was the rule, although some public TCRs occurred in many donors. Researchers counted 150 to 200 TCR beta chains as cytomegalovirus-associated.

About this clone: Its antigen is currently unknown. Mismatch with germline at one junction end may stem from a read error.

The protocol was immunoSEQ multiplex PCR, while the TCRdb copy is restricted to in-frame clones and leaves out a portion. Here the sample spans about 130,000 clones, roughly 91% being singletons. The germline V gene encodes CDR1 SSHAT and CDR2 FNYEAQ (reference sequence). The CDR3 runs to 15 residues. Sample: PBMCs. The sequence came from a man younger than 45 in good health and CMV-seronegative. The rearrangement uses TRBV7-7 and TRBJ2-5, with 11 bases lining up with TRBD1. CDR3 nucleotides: TGTGCTAGCACCCCCGGGACAGGGGGGTCGGAGACCCAGTACTTC. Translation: CASTPGTGGSETQYF.